The clone carrying this TCR beta chain was found many times. The unsorted libraries were made from 2 million PBMCs kept at -80 C. V shed 1 base and J shed 4 bases, with 9 bases lying between them. CDR3 length: 14 residues. The data were taken from a study of neurological immune-mediated disorders. Study summary: Of the multiple sclerosis patients, about 34 in total, roughly 30 were relapsing-remitting and 3 were secondary progressive.

The cDNA was generated by 5'RACE with 10-nucleotide random UMIs. Whenever a sequencing run was performed, it yielded over 170 million TCR-beta sequences from 15-18 subjects. TCRdb re-called the 5' RACE reads with MiXCR, one entry per CDR3 protein. Of some 83,000 distinct CDR3 sequences listed, 2.5% to 3% are singletons. Sequenced material: PBMCs. The genes are TRBV12-3 or TRBV12-4 and TRBJ2-3; D perhaps matches TRBD1 (6 bases). This sequence originates from a woman in her twenties or thirties with multiple sclerosis. This CDR3 is CASSLEQGPDTQYF. CDR3 sequence (DNA): TGTGCCAGCAGTTTAGAACAGGGTCCAGATACGCAGTATTTT.